The 30 T cell receptor beta chains reported below all come from one sample, sequenced in a study of cytomegalovirus exposure and HLA in healthy donors. The PCR employed 60 Vbeta primers together with 13 Jbeta primers. Clones were sequenced by immunoSEQ multiplex PCR, and TCRdb holds only the in-frame ones, with some missing. Of approximately 100,000 clones listed, approximately 81% are singletons. The sequencing sample was made of PBMCs. These TCRs come from a man aged 35 to 55 in good health and CMV-seropositive.

The chain carries TRBV4-1 and TRBJ2-1, with D perhaps matching TRBD1 (6 bases). V shed 0 bases and J shed 2 bases, with 17 bases lying between them. Germline assignment: CDR1 MGHRA and CDR2 YSYEKL. The CDR3 loop spans 18 amino acids. Here the CDR3 DNA reads TGCGCCAGCAGCCAAGAACGGTCAGGACAGAGGCCCTACAATGAGCAGTTCTTC. Its translation is CASSQERSGQRPYNEQFF.

With respect to this clone: Its ends do not fully match the called genes, so a read error is possible. Other DNA sequences in the sample encode the same CDR3. The CDR3 spells CASSPGMDGRETQYF. CDR3 sequence (DNA): TGCGCCAGCAGCCCCGGAATGGACGGGAGGGAGACCCAGTACTTC. This chain joins TRBV11-3 and TRBJ2-5; 7 positions match TRBD2. This CDR3 has 15 amino acids. Germline V gives CDR1 SGHNT, CDR2 YENEEA.

This chain joins TRBV5-1 and TRBJ2-1; 15 bases are a match to TRBD2. V lost 5 bases and J lost 6; bases outside the gene matches: 12. This CDR3 is 18 amino acids long. Germline assignment: CDR1 SGHRS and CDR2 YFSETQ. CDR3 coding DNA: TGCGCCAGCAGTCCCGCCGGACTAGCGGGAGGGTCCGGCAATGAGCAGTTCTTC. Its protein product is CASSPAGLAGGSGNEQFF. The whole variable domain, remainder taken from reference TRBV5-1 and TRBJ2-1, is KAGVTQTPRYLIKTRGQQVTLSCSPISGHRSVSWYQQTPGQGLQFLFEYFSETQRNKGNFPGRFSGRQFSNSRSEMNVSTLELGDSALYLCASSPAGLAGGSGNEQFFGPGTRLTVL.

This clone has a single count. The chain combines TRBV7-3 with TRBJ2-1, with 16 bases identical to TRBD2. After removal of 5 bases from V and 9 bases from J, the junction contained 19 bases not matched to a gene. CDR1 SGHTA and CDR2 FQGTGA come from the germline V gene. This CDR3 contains 20 residues. The CDR3 nucleotides are TGTGCCAGCAGCCCATATCCCGGGACTAGCGGGAGGGGCCAGAACGGTGAGCAGTTCTTC. Translation: CASSPYPGTSGRGQNGEQFF.

This clone has a single count. The genes are TRBV7-9 and TRBJ1-1; D is unclear. CDR1 and CDR2 (germline): SEHNR, FQNEAQ (reference sequence). The CDR3 loop spans 13 amino acids. The V and J ends lost 5 bases and 2 bases respectively, with 9 bases between them. Here the CDR3 reads CASSRVDNTEAFF. The CDR3 DNA sequence: TGTGCCAGCAGCCGAGTAGATAACACTGAAGCTTTCTTT. Filled out from reference TRBV7-9 and TRBJ1-1, the complete variable domain reads DTGVSQNPRHKITKRGQNVTFRCDPISEHNRLYWYRQTLGQGPEFLTYFQNEAQLEKSRLLSDRFSAERPKGSFSTLEIQRTEQGDSAMYLCASSRVDNTEAFFGQGTRLTVV.

The V call is TRBV6-5, the J call TRBJ1-2, with TRBD1 identical over 7 bases. Germline loops: CDR1 MNHEY, CDR2 SVGAGI. Germline trimming cut 4 bases from V and 5 bases from J; bases unmatched to any gene: 4. This CDR3 is built from 13 residues. Here the CDR3 DNA reads TGTGCCAGCAGTTTACAGGGGTCGTATGGCTACACCTTC. Encoded protein: CASSLQGSYGYTF.

V gene TRBV13 combines with J gene TRBJ1-6; TRBD1 is a possible D gene (6 bases). Germline V gene lookup returns CDR1 PRHDT and CDR2 FYEKMQ (reference sequence). This CDR3 is 16 amino acids long. With 5 bases removed from V and 4 bases from J, the gap between germline ends came to 15 bases. CDR3 region: CASSQGGQGYNSPLHF. The CDR3 DNA sequence: TGTGCCAGCAGCCAAGGGGGACAAGGATATAATTCACCCCTCCACTTT.

The chain couples TRBV4-1 to TRBJ2-7; D is possibly TRBD1 (5 bases). V lost 3 bases and J lost 1, with 19 bases in between. CDR3 size: 17 residues. The germline gives CDR1 MGHRA, CDR2 YSYEKL. This CDR3 is CASSHLSKGWESYEQYF. The CDR3 nucleotides are TGCGCCAGCAGCCACTTAAGTAAGGGGTGGGAATCCTACGAGCAGTACTTC.

V gene TRBV19 combines with J gene TRBJ1-2, with D tentatively TRBD1 (6 bases). Germline V lookup: CDR1 LNHDA, CDR2 SQIVND (reference sequence). Deletions cut 8 bases from V and 7 bases from J, with 26 bases between. CDR3 length: 16 amino acids. CDR3 sequence: CASSPPGWQGYSGYTF. In DNA, the CDR3 is TGTGCCAGTTCCCCTCCCGGCTGGCAGGGGTACTCTGGCTACACCTTC.

The chain couples TRBV5-1 to TRBJ2-2, with TRBD2 matching over 12 bases. The germline V gene has CDR1 SGHRS and CDR2 YFSETQ. The CDR3 consists of 14 residues. V gave up 6 bases and J gave up 5 bases; unmatched junction bases: 2. The CDR3 protein is CASNGLAGTGELFF. The CDR3 DNA is TGCGCCAGCAACGGACTAGCGGGAACCGGGGAGCTGTTTTTT. The variable domain in full, completed from reference TRBV5-1 and TRBJ2-2, reads KAGVTQTPRYLIKTRGQQVTLSCSPISGHRSVSWYQQTPGQGLQFLFEYFSETQRNKGNFPGRFSGRQFSNSRSEMNVSTLELGDSALYLCASNGLAGTGELFFGEGSRLTVL.

The V and J genes are TRBV28 and TRBJ2-7, with D possibly matching TRBD1 (6 bases). Trimming took 2 bases from V and 2 from J, leaving 10 bases between them. This CDR3 has 14 amino acids. Germline V lookup: CDR1 MDHEN, CDR2 SYDVKM. In DNA, the CDR3 is TGTGCCAGCAGTTTAATGGGGGACACCTACGAGCAGTACTTC. This translates into CASSLMGDTYEQYF.

This chain uses TRBV2 with TRBJ2-3; TRBD2 aligns across 11 bases. The length of the CDR3 is 20 residues. Germline V gives CDR1 SNHLY, CDR2 FYNNEI. V gave up 5 bases and J gave up 4 bases; unmatched junction bases: 20. The CDR3 is CASSRRFSGGAGDLPDTQYF. CDR3 sequence (DNA): TGTGCCAGCAGTCGAAGGTTTAGCGGGGGGGCCGGAGATCTACCAGATACGCAGTATTTT.

The chain carries TRBV6-1 and TRBJ1-6, with D tentatively TRBD1 (6 bases). The CDR3 is made up of 13 amino acids. Germline V lookup: CDR1 MNHNS, CDR2 SASEGT. The germline V and J ends were trimmed by 9 bases and 5 bases, with 11 bases remaining between them. CDR3 nucleotides: TGTGCCAGTTGGACAGCCAATAATTCACCCCTCCACTTT. Protein: CASWTANNSPLHF.

The chain carries TRBV6-5 and TRBJ1-2; a weak D match, TRBD1 (5 bases). The CDR3 has 15 residues. V was pared by 5 bases and J by 6 bases, with 19 bases between. CDR1 and CDR2 (germline): MNHEY, SVGAGI. CDR3 nucleotides: TGTGCCAGCAGTCCCTCGGGGGGGACTATCGATGGCTACACCTTC. This sequence encodes CASSPSGGTIDGYTF.

This clone has only a few counts. The chain employs TRBV7-3 and TRBJ2-3; 8 nucleotides align to TRBD2. This CDR3 has 16 residues. V was pared by 5 bases and J by 5 bases, with 12 bases of the junction left unmatched. The germline gives CDR1 SGHTA, CDR2 FQGTGA. DNA for the CDR3: TGTGCCAGCAGCCAAGCCGGGGGGGGCGGAAGAGATACGCAGTATTTT. Protein product: CASSQAGGGGRDTQYF.

V and J are TRBV19 and TRBJ1-5; TRBD1 might be the D (6 bases). Germline CDR1 LNHDA, CDR2 SQIVND (reference sequence). Trimming pared 3 bases from V and 0 bases from J, leaving 15 bases between. This CDR3 has 17 residues. The DNA for the CDR3 is TGTGCCAGTAGTATGTCCCGGGACACTCATAGCAATCAGCCCCAGCATTTT. Its translation is CASSMSRDTHSNQPQHF. The entire variable domain, with the rest obtained from reference TRBV19 and TRBJ1-5, is as follows: DGGITQSPKYLFRKEGQNVTLSCEQNLNHDAMYWYRQDPGQGLRLIYYSQIVNDFQKGDIAEGYSVSREKKESFPLTVTSAQKNPTAFYLCASSMSRDTHSNQPQHFGDGTRLSIL.

The gene calls are TRBV6-4 and TRBJ2-3; 10 bases are a match to TRBD1. Per the germline V gene, CDR1 is MRHNA and CDR2 is SNTAGT. The CDR3 runs to 15 residues. After removal of 6 bases from V and 9 bases from J, the junction contained 12 bases not matched to a gene. The CDR3 bases are TGTGCCAGCAGCCTGGAGGGACAGGGGAGGATGACGCAGTATTTT. The encoded protein is CASSLEGQGRMTQYF.

This chain joins TRBV7-3 and TRBJ2-1; 10 nucleotides align to TRBD2. CDR1 and CDR2 (germline): SGHTA, FQGTGA. The CDR3 spans 17 residues. Trimming at V came to 5 bases and at J to 5 bases, leaving 12 bases not matched to a gene. The CDR3 coding sequence is TGTGCCAGCAGCGGCTCTTCCGTAGCGGGAGGTAACAATGAGCAGTTCTTC. This translates into CASSGSSVAGGNNEQFF.

The chain has TRBV6-5 and TRBJ2-6, with D perhaps matching TRBD1 (5 bases). The V end was cut by 6 bases, the J end by 5 bases, with 14 bases between. CDR1 and CDR2 from the germline V gene are MNHEY and SVGAGI. This CDR3 has 15 residues. The CDR3 nucleotides are TGTGCCAGCAGAACCACAGGTGATTGGGCCAACGTCCTGACTTTC. Translated: CASRTTGDWANVLTF.

The chain links TRBV18 to TRBJ2-7; 11 bases line up with TRBD2. Germline V lookup: CDR1 KGHSH, CDR2 LQKENI. V gave up 3 bases and J gave up 3 bases; unmatched junction bases: 10. The CDR3 is 17 amino acids. The CDR3 loop reads CASSPLAGGSGGYEQYF. The CDR3 bases are TGTGCCAGCTCACCTCTAGCGGGGGGCTCCGGCGGCTACGAGCAGTACTTC.

The J gene is TRBJ2-3, the V gene TRBV7-8; 7 bases agree with TRBD2. The germline V gene has CDR1 SGHVS and CDR2 FQNEAQ. Trimming took 0 bases from V and 3 from J; bases not matched to a gene: 12. The CDR3 consists of 18 residues. In nucleotides, the CDR3 is TGTGCCAGCAGCTTAGCGGAGGGCGGGGGTCTTAGGACAGATACGCAGTATTTT. Protein sequence: CASSLAEGGGLRTDTQYF.

The J gene is TRBJ2-7, the V gene TRBV11-3, with D perhaps matching TRBD1 (5 bases). Trimming pared 3 bases from V and 4 bases from J, leaving 10 bases between. CDR1 is SGHNT and CDR2 is YENEEA in the germline V gene. This CDR3 contains 13 residues. CDR3 residues: CASSLTTAYEQYF. The CDR3 nucleotides are TGTGCCAGCAGCTTGACGACAGCATACGAGCAGTACTTC.

The CDR3 is CASSARTSNEQFF. The CDR3, as DNA: TGTGCCAGCAGCGCCAGGACTAGTAATGAGCAGTTCTTC. The V gene is TRBV9, the J gene TRBJ2-1, with TRBD2 identical over 7 bases. Looked up from germline, CDR1 is SGDLS and CDR2 is YYNGEE. Losses at the gene ends were 3 bases for V and 7 bases for J; bases not matched to a gene: 4. The CDR3 extends over 13 amino acids.

The chain uses TRBV28 and TRBJ2-7; D possibly corresponds to TRBD2 (5 bases). The CDR3 loop spans 16 amino acids. Trimming took off 4 bases at V and 6 bases at J, with 22 bases between the two ends. The germline gives CDR1 MDHEN, CDR2 SYDVKM. This CDR3 reads CASSSPFGLRGSEQYF. CDR3 DNA sequence: TGTGCCAGCAGTTCCCCCTTCGGACTCCGAGGTTCCGAGCAGTACTTC.

This chain uses TRBV7-2 with TRBJ1-1; D is undetermined. Germline CDR1 reads SGHTA; CDR2 reads FQGNSA. The CDR3 runs 15 residues. V lost 0 bases, J lost 1 base, and 9 bases lay in between. The CDR3 is CASSLAAQWNTEAFF. In DNA form, the CDR3 reads TGTGCCAGCAGCTTAGCGGCTCAATGGAACACTGAAGCTTTCTTT.

V is TRBV15 and J is TRBJ2-1, with D perhaps TRBD2 (5 bases). The V end lost 1 base, the J end lost 3 bases, and 7 bases lay between the germline ends. The germline gives CDR1 LNHNV, CDR2 YYDKDF (reference sequence). There are 14 residues in the CDR3. CDR3 DNA: TGTGCCACCAGCAGAGCGGGGATCTACAATGAGCAGTTCTTC. The encoded protein is CATSRAGIYNEQFF.

The chain employs TRBV7-2 and TRBJ1-1; no reliable D call. Trimming stripped 5 bases from V and 0 bases from J, with 10 bases between. The CDR3 runs 14 residues. Germline CDR1 SGHTA, CDR2 FQGNSA. CDR3 sequence: CASSPHSMNTEAFF. Here the CDR3 DNA reads TGTGCCAGCAGCCCCCACAGCATGAACACTGAAGCTTTCTTT.

The chain carries TRBV5-1 and TRBJ2-1, with TRBD2 identical over 9 bases. Looked up from germline, CDR1 is SGHRS and CDR2 is YFSETQ. V dropped 2 bases and J dropped 0; count of bases not matched to a gene: 9. The CDR3 extends over 18 amino acids. CDR3 DNA sequence: TGCGCCAGCAGCTTTGGGCGGGAGGGCCGGGGCTCCTACAATGAGCAGTTCTTC. Its protein is CASSFGREGRGSYNEQFF. Drawing the rest from reference TRBV5-1 and TRBJ2-1, the complete variable domain is KAGVTQTPRYLIKTRGQQVTLSCSPISGHRSVSWYQQTPGQGLQFLFEYFSETQRNKGNFPGRFSGRQFSNSRSEMNVSTLELGDSALYLCASSFGREGRGSYNEQFFGPGTRLTVL.

This chain links TRBV5-1 with TRBJ2-5; 13 nucleotides align to TRBD2. Germline trimming cut 4 bases from V and 1 base from J; bases unmatched to any gene: 1. The germline V gene has CDR1 SGHRS and CDR2 YFSETQ. The CDR3 contains 15 residues. The CDR3 DNA reads TGCGCCAGCAGCGGGACTAGCGGGGTCCAAGAGACCCAGTACTTC. This codes for CASSGTSGVQETQYF. The full variable domain, completed using reference TRBV5-1 and TRBJ2-5, is KAGVTQTPRYLIKTRGQQVTLSCSPISGHRSVSWYQQTPGQGLQFLFEYFSETQRNKGNFPGRFSGRQFSNSRSEMNVSTLELGDSALYLCASSGTSGVQETQYFGPGTRLLVL.

V and J are TRBV10-3 and TRBJ2-1; 13 bases match TRBD2. Trimming removed 6 bases from V and 4 bases from J; junction bases left unmatched: 3. The CDR3 contains 15 residues. Germline V gene sequence: CDR1 ENHRY, CDR2 SYGVKD. The CDR3 DNA follows: TGTGCCATCAGAGGACTAGCGGGGGCTTACAATGAGCAGTTCTTC. This sequence encodes CAIRGLAGAYNEQFF.